Below, 22 T cell receptor beta chains from the same sample are listed, as sequenced in a study of Graves' ophthalmopathy and Graves' hyperthyroidism. RNA transcripts provided the template for amplifying TCR beta CDR3 regions. Second-round multiplex PCR came after first-round RT-PCR with HTBI primers. TCRdb re-derived calls from the multiplex PCR reads in MiXCR, one entry per CDR3 protein. Here the sample spans over a million distinct CDR3 sequences, 36% being singletons. Specimen: peripheral blood or thyroid tissue (not recorded which). The receptors originated from an adult man with Graves' hyperthyroidism.

On this clonotype itself: At one boundary the junction diverges from the germline segment, which might be a read error. V is TRBV24-1 and J is TRBJ2-5; D is unresolved. Per germline, CDR1 KGHDR and CDR2 SFDVKD. This CDR3 spans 12 amino acids. The CDR3 DNA is TGTGCCAGCAGTTTTGGGTCAGAGACCCAGTACTTC. This translates into CASSFGSETQYF.

This clonotype was counted many times. CDR3: CASGQRESWETQYF. The CDR3 DNA sequence: TGTGCCAGCGGTCAGCGGGAGTCCTGGGAGACCCAGTACTTC. J is TRBJ2-5 and V is TRBV7-9, with TRBD2 identical over 8 bases. Germline assignment: CDR1 SEHNR and CDR2 FQNEAQ (reference sequence). With V trimmed by 8 bases and J by 5 bases, 10 bases remained unmatched. The CDR3 extends over 14 amino acids.

This clonotype was counted a few times. This chain uses TRBV7-9 with TRBJ2-7; D is perhaps TRBD2 (6 bases). Germline V lookup: CDR1 SEHNR, CDR2 FQNEAQ (reference sequence). This CDR3 has 17 amino acids. Trimming cost V 2 bases and J 1 base, with 18 bases left between them. Here the CDR3 reads CASSLSMVAGSSYEQYF. The CDR3 nucleotides read TGTGCCAGCAGCTTAAGTATGGTGGCGGGAAGTTCCTACGAGCAGTACTTC.

This sequence joins TRBV4-1 and TRBJ2-5; TRBD2 agrees at 10 bases. With 0 bases clipped from V and 2 bases from J, the junction kept 15 bases outside the gene matches. The CDR3 has 20 amino acids. Germline CDR1 and CDR2: MGHRA and YSYEKL. The CDR3 sequence: CASSQDSGSGGASGQETQYF. CDR3 DNA sequence: TGCGCCAGCAGCCAAGATTCGGGGAGCGGGGGGGCAAGTGGGCAAGAGACCCAGTACTTC.

Concerning this clonotype itself: Possible read error: a much larger clone is one base away. The chain links TRBV20-1 to TRBJ2-7; D is possibly TRBD1 (7 bases). Germline V CDR1 and CDR2: DFQATT, SNEGSKA (reference sequence). The CDR3 spans 15 residues. This CDR3 is CSATGGIGNSSEQYF. The CDR3 DNA follows: TGCAGTGCTACAGGGGGGATAGGGAACTCCTCCGAGCAGTACTTC.

As regards this clonotype: A junction end diverges from the germline sequence, so it may reflect a read error. This chain joins TRBV7-9 and TRBJ2-7; no clear D gene. This CDR3 is 17 amino acids long. Looked up from germline, CDR1 is SEHNR and CDR2 is FQNEAQ (reference sequence). In DNA form, the CDR3 reads TGTACCAGCAGCTTATTGGGTTGGGCCGGGCGATCCTACGAGCAGTACTTC. It translates to CTSSLLGWAGRSYEQYF.

This clonotype was seen many times. The rearrangement uses TRBV12-3 or TRBV12-4 and TRBJ1-1; a weak D match, TRBD1 (5 bases). V was clipped by 4 bases and J by 11 bases, with 17 bases between them. The CDR3 contains 13 residues. The CDR3 here is CASSSQLPEGAFF. As DNA, the CDR3 is TGTGCCAGCAGTTCCCAGCTCCCCGAGGGGGCTTTCTTT.

The chain links TRBV6-5 to TRBJ1-2, with D perhaps matching TRBD1 (5 bases). The V end was cut by 5 bases, the J end by 0 bases, with 19 bases between. Germline CDR1 and CDR2: MNHEY and SVGAGI. The CDR3 is made up of 17 amino acids. The DNA for the CDR3 is TGTGCCAGCAGTGGCACAGGTATTCCTTCGTCTAACTATGGCTACACCTTC. Translation: CASSGTGIPSSNYGYTF.

This clonotype was counted ten times or more. The genes are TRBV15 and TRBJ2-7; 9 bases align to TRBD1. The CDR3 covers 15 residues. V trimming: 1 base; J trimming: 5 bases; junction bases outside the gene matches: 6. Germline lookup yields CDR1 LNHNV and CDR2 YYDKDF (reference sequence). The CDR3, as DNA: TGTGCCACCAGCAGAGTGGGGACAGGGTTGGACGAGCAGTACTTC. It codes for CATSRVGTGLDEQYF.

The CDR3 DNA reads TGTGCCATCAGCCCGGCGTCCGACCTTATCTACGAGCAGTACTTC. Amino acids: CAISPASDLIYEQYF. This chain links TRBV10-3 with TRBJ2-7; D gene unclear. V gave up 6 bases and J gave up 3 bases, with 18 bases separating them. Germline V lookup: CDR1 ENHRY, CDR2 SYGVKD. The CDR3 runs to 15 residues.

This clonotype appeared many times. The chain has TRBV24-1 and TRBJ2-5; 7 bases are a match to TRBD1. J was trimmed by 1 base and V by 4 bases; bases with no gene match: 5. Germline CDR1 KGHDR, CDR2 SFDVKD. This CDR3 has 15 amino acids. CDR3 loop: CATSDSGQIQETQYF. The DNA of the CDR3 is TGTGCCACCAGTGACTCGGGACAGATCCAAGAGACCCAGTACTTC.

This clonotype was detected ten times or more. The V gene is TRBV14, the J gene TRBJ2-5; 11 bases are a match to TRBD2. The CDR3 loop spans 18 amino acids. Trimming cost V 2 bases and J 2 bases; bases outside gene matches: 10. Per the germline V gene, CDR1 is SGHDN and CDR2 is FVKESK. The CDR3 DNA reads as TGTGCCAGCAGCCAAATGTACTCGACTAGCGGGGAGCAAGAGACCCAGTACTTC. As protein: CASSQMYSTSGEQETQYF.

The chain carries TRBV11-2 and TRBJ1-2; 8 nucleotides agree with TRBD1. In germline, CDR1 is SGHAT, CDR2 FQNNGV. There are 16 residues in the CDR3. Losses at the gene ends were 2 bases for V and 2 bases for J; bases not matched to a gene: 7. DNA for the CDR3: TGTGCCAGCAGCTTAAGGACAGGGCCCGTAAACTATGGCTACACCTTC. Protein product: CASSLRTGPVNYGYTF.

In this sample, this clonotype turned up many times. The chain couples TRBV20-1 to TRBJ2-7, with D unresolved. The germline V gene has CDR1 DFQATT and CDR2 SNEGSKA (reference sequence). V dropped 3 bases and J dropped 3 bases, with 12 bases sitting between them. CDR3 length: 13 residues. CDR3 sequence reads: CSARSGTHYEQYF. In DNA, the CDR3 is TGCAGTGCTAGGTCCGGCACCCACTACGAGCAGTACTTC.

As concerns this clonotype: Being one base from a much bigger clone, this may be a read error. CDR3 in DNA: TGCGCCAGCAGTAACGGCAAACTCCAAGAGACCCGGTACTTC. This sequence encodes CASSNGKLQETRYF. This chain connects TRBV5-1 to TRBJ2-5, with D uncertain. The germline V gene encodes CDR1 SGHRS and CDR2 YFSETQ. The CDR3 runs to 14 residues.

The V call is TRBV4-3, the J call TRBJ2-2; 7 bases agree with TRBD2. Trimming took 5 bases from V and 4 from J; bases not matched to a gene: 7. The CDR3 runs 15 residues. Germline values: CDR1 LGHNA, CDR2 YSLEER. The CDR3 nucleotides are TGCGCCAGCAGCTCACCGGGACTAAGCACCGGGGAGCTGTTTTTT. This sequence encodes CASSSPGLSTGELFF.

The chain has TRBV10-2 and TRBJ1-1; a possible D gene is TRBD1 (6 bases). V shed 0 bases and J shed 6 bases, with 11 bases lying between them. Germline CDR1 and CDR2: WSHSY and SAAADI. The CDR3 has 14 amino acids. For the CDR3, the DNA is TGCGCCAGCAGTGAGTCAGGCAGGGGCGCTGAAGCTTTCTTT. This sequence encodes CASSESGRGAEAFF.

This chain links TRBV6-1 with TRBJ1-5, with 8 bases that match TRBD1. The junction had 5 bases not matched to a gene; V was cut back by 5 bases and J by 5 bases. Germline CDR1 and CDR2: MNHNS and SASEGT. This CDR3 contains 14 residues. The CDR3 spells CASSTDRADQPQHF. The CDR3 nucleotides read TGTGCCAGCAGTACGGACAGGGCAGATCAGCCCCAGCATTTT.

CDR3 bases: TGCAGTGCTTTGGACAGGGGTGGAACTGAAGCTTTCTTT. Its protein is CSALDRGGTEAFF. The chain is built from TRBV20-1 and TRBJ1-1; 9 bases are a match to TRBD1. Per germline, CDR1 DFQATT and CDR2 SNEGSKA (reference sequence). After removal of 5 bases from V and 5 bases from J, the junction contained 6 bases not matched to a gene. This CDR3 comprises 13 residues.

V and J are TRBV20-1 and TRBJ2-7, with D perhaps TRBD1 (5 bases). Trimming took 1 base from V and 7 from J, leaving 14 bases between them. This CDR3 spans 13 amino acids. Per the germline V gene, CDR1 is DFQATT and CDR2 is SNEGSKA (reference sequence). As DNA, the CDR3 is TGCAGTGCTAGAGTACAGGACCTCGGGGAGCAGTACTTC. Encoded protein: CSARVQDLGEQYF.

On this clonotype: Relative to the germline gene, one junction end is altered; a read error may explain this. The chain combines TRBV10-3 with TRBJ2-7; 14 positions agree with TRBD2. The CDR3 is 18 amino acids. Germline V gives CDR1 ENHRY, CDR2 SYGVKD. This CDR3 reads CATSDPTGTSGRLYEQYF. CDR3 nucleotides: TGTGCCACCAGTGACCCAACCGGGACTAGCGGGAGACTTTACGAGCAGTACTTC.

This clonotype occurred a few times. CDR3 nucleotide sequence: TGTGCCAGCAGTGAATGGGGGACAGACAAATCCTACGAGCAGTACTTC. This gives the protein CASSEWGTDKSYEQYF. The genes are TRBV25-1 and TRBJ2-7, with TRBD1 identical over 7 bases. CDR3 length: 16 residues. V was clipped by 1 base and J by 1 base; unmatched bases: 7. Germline V lookup: CDR1 MGHDK, CDR2 SYGVNS.